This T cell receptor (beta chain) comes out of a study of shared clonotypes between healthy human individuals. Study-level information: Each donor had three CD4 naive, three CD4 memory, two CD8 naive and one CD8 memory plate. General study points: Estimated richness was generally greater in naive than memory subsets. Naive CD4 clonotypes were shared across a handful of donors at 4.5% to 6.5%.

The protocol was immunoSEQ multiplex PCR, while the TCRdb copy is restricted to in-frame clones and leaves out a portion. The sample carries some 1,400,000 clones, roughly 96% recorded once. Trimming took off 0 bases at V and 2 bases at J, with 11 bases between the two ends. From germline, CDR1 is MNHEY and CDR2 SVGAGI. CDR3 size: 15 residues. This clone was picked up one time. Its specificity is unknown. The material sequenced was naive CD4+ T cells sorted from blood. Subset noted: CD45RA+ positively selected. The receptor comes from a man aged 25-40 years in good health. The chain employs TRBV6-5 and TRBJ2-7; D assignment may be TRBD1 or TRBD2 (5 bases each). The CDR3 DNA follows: TGTGCCAGCAGTTACTCGCTAGGGACGACCTACGAGCAGTACTTC. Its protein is CASSYSLGTTYEQYF.